Sequencing of this T cell receptor (beta chain) was carried out in a study of blood T cell repertoires in COVID-19. Study information: Samples taken during acute and convalescent COVID-19 were collected in the United States, Italy and Spain. The cDNA or gDNA used as material had been derived from T cells, B-cell-depleted T cells, or PBMCs.

As handled by the study authors: Using reference gene primer amplification, nucleated cell counts were estimated. Repertoires were generated with immunoSEQ multiplex PCR, while TCRdb's copy carries only in-frame clones and drops some. For V, J and clone size, that table is used; D and trimming come from the DNA. Counted here are tens of thousands of clones, around 82% occurring once; the ten biggest clones make up under 15%. This CDR3 spans 14 amino acids. The V end was cut by 2 bases, the J end by 5 bases, with 7 bases between. Germline loops: CDR1 MNHEY, CDR2 SMNVEV (reference sequence). Sequencing was carried out using peripheral blood. The chain has TRBV27 and TRBJ1-6; D is unclear. This receptor was obtained from a human donor in a cohort sampled during active COVID-19. The CDR3, as DNA: TGTGCCAGCAGTTTAGTACGGGATAATTCACCCCTCCACTTT. Amino acid sequence: CASSLVRDNSPLHF.